This TCR beta chain was captured by sequencing in a study of molecular identifiers for immune sequencing clone quantification. Study at large: Across replicate runs, RNA obtained from approximately 20,000 or 100,000 naive CD8 cells was divided into five, with four undergoing sequencing.

This CDR3 has 14 residues. Trimming at V came to 10 bases and at J to 4 bases, leaving 7 bases not matched to a gene. Germline V CDR1 and CDR2: SGHVS, FNYEAQ. Sorted cell numbers of about 19,000 to 1,000,000, with 10%, 30% or 50% RNA, served as input for naive CD8 libraries. Naive CD8 T cells were picked out by sorting for CD8+CD4-CCR7+CD45RA+. As previously described, bulk TCR libraries were made using listed TCR primers. TCRdb called the PCR reads again in MiXCR, with one record for every CDR3 protein. Among 250,000 to 350,000 distinct CDR3 sequences listed, 20% to 25% were seen once. In this sample, this clonotype turned up many times.

The chain is built from TRBV7-6 and TRBJ2-2; TRBD1 matches 9 bases. The sequence came from a human donor in good health. Some libraries in this study had Jurkat cell RNA spiked in. The sequencing sample was made of naive CD8+ T cells from blood, with Jurkat cell RNA spiked in. Subset of the sample: FACS-sorted CD8+CD4-CCR7+CD45RA+ naive T cells. CDR3 in amino acids: CAIPGQGATGELFF. The CDR3 nucleotides are TGTGCCATCCCGGGACAGGGAGCCACCGGGGAGCTGTTTTTT.